This TCR beta chain was profiled in a study of blood T cell repertoires in COVID-19. Study information: Acute-phase and convalescent COVID-19 samples originated in the United States, Italy and Spain. T cells, B-cell-depleted T cells, or PBMCs provided the cDNA or gDNA that served as material.

Enrolment of Seattle patients took place during active infection, and they were followed longitudinally. Under the authors' procedure: Estimates of nucleated cell counts were drawn from the amplification of reference gene primers. Generated by immunoSEQ multiplex PCR, the TCRdb table keeps only in-frame clones and is missing some. V and J calls and clone size are given by that table; D and trimming were obtained from the DNA. The table has 300,000 or so clones, roughly 90% seen once. The V gene's germline CDR1 is SNHLY and CDR2 FYNNEI. V shed 4 bases and J shed 5 bases, with 17 bases lying between them. There are 15 residues in the CDR3.

This clonotype was sampled from a woman in her thirties with COVID-19, enrolled during active disease. The chain joins TRBV2 to TRBJ1-1; D is possibly TRBD1 (5 bases). Sequencing was done on a sample of peripheral blood. Here the CDR3 reads CASSAMGPRGTEAFF. CDR3 bases: TGTGCCAGCAGTGCGATGGGACCTCGGGGGACTGAAGCTTTCTTT.